This T cell receptor beta chain was recovered during a study of regulatory T cells in long-lasting Graves disease. To make TCR beta libraries, researchers used iRepertoire HTBI primers and Arm-PCR of CDR3 regions. A single record per CDR3 protein comes from TCRdb applying MiXCR to the multiplex PCR reads. The sample has some 200,000 distinct CDR3 sequences; roughly 20% are singletons. The V end lost 3 bases, the J end lost 0 bases, and 11 bases lay between the germline ends. Germline V gives CDR1 MDHEN, CDR2 SYDVKM. The CDR3 sequence is 15 residues long. Many counts were recorded for this clonotype. The time point here: newly diagnosed GD, antithyroid drugs for less than 3 months. The TCR library was made from RNA extracted from PBMCs. Blood from the periphery, nine milliliters in all, was drawn into EDTA tubes. These same data were also listed under a study on T cells in Graves' hyperthyroidism and ophthalmopathy. From that second work: With the HTBI primer set, the TCR CDR3 went through a first round of RT-PCR.

The chain employs TRBV28 and TRBJ1-1, with D possibly being TRBD1 (5 bases). The clonotype was recovered from a woman in her 30s with Graves disease. The material was peripheral blood mononuclear cells (PBMCs), obtained at new diagnosis, from a patient treated with antithyroid drugs. CDR3 in amino acids: CASSLVGTLNTEAFF. CDR3 in DNA: TGTGCCAGCAGTTTGGTTGGGACCCTGAACACTGAAGCTTTCTTT.